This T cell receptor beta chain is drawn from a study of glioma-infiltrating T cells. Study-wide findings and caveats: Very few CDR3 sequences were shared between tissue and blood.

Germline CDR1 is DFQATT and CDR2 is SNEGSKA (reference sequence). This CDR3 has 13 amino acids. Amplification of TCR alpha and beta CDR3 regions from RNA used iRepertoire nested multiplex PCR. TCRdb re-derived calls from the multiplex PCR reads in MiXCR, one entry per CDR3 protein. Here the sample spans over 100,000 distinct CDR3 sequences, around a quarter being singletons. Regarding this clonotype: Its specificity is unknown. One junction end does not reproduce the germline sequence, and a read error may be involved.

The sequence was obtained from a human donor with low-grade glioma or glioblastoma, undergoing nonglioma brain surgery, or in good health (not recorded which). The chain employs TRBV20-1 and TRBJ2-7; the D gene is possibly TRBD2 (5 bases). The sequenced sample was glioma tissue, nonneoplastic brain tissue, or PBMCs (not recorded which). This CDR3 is CSARDPSSYEHYF. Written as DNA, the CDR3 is TGCAGTGCTAGGGACCCTAGCTCCTACGAGCATTACTTC.